Described below is a single T cell receptor (beta chain) sequence and its context. Its target is not known. CDR1 is GTSNPN and CDR2 is SVGIG in the germline V gene (reference sequence). The CDR3 has 13 amino acids. V lost 0 bases, J lost 2 bases, and 7 bases lay in between. The data originate from a study of T cell responses to AZD1222 COVID-19 vaccine. Study information: Pooling of second doses given at about 4 or about 12 weeks was done. The study, taken as a whole, reports: Possibly, clonal diversity was underestimated; donors were largely white British and included more females. There were repertoire samples only from the period after the peak T cell response. Regions left unmutated in variants are reportedly the target of nearly half of spike-specific TCRs.

Assay used: immunoSEQ multiplex PCR; TCRdb lists only in-frame clones, some missing. The sample holds under 110,000 clones; 90% are singletons and the top ten take 1.3%. V is TRBV30 and J is TRBJ1-1, with unresolved D. The source material was peripheral blood, sampled on day 0 of AZD1222 vaccination. The clonotype comes from an adult in good health. The DNA of the CDR3 is TGTGCCTGGAGTGTATCCAGTAACACTGAAGCTTTCTTT. Protein: CAWSVSSNTEAFF. The full variable domain, completed using reference TRBV30 and TRBJ1-1, is SQTIHQWPATLVQPVGSPLSLECTVEGTSNPNLYWYRQAAGRGLQLLFYSVGIGQISSEVPQNLSASRPQDRQFILSSKKLLLSDSGFYLCAWSVSSNTEAFFGQGTRLTVV.